This TCR beta chain was identified during a study of cytomegalovirus exposure and HLA in healthy donors (dated by TCRdb to the late 2010s). About the investigation overall: According to an earlier analysis of several hundred of the donors, 150 million to 200 million T cells yielded 117 million unique TCR beta sequences and 276 Gb of sequence data. About 330 gigabases of sequencing data and approximately 91 million unique TCR sequences made up an early release that covered fewer than 650 HLA-typed donors. Donor age, sex, ethnicity and CMV serostatus were compiled together with the repertoire data. On average, roughly 200,000 unique TCR beta nucleotide sequences were sequenced per donor among 398 genotyped donors of the cohort, with about 19% of those sequences being non-productive. The later analysis used no new phenotypic data to find candidate immune exposures, relying instead on TCR beta sequences and their occurrence across donors. The study combined high-throughput TCR immunosequencing, statistical association of individual TCRs with disease status, and machine learning to predict cytomegalovirus infection status. An earlier analysis of 500 to 750 of the donors applied high-throughput TCR beta sequencing to assess whether each TCR beta V gene segment acted as functional or pseudogenic. Class I and class II HLA loci were covered by the typing at four-digit resolution. Typing coverage differed by locus: A, B, C, DRB1 and DQB1 were typed in about 629-630 donors, DQA1 in approximately 520, DPA1 in approximately 600, and DPB1 in approximately 450. To study patterns of TCR occurrence, a later analysis re-analyzed previously published TCR beta repertoires from around 670 donors and added high-resolution HLA genotyping. The study profiled the T cell repertoires of 500 to 800 subjects by immunosequencing and related them to cytomegalovirus serostatus. A later genetic analysis used genome-wide SNP genotypes for about 55% of the 666 donors, treating that subset as a discovery cohort. Every discovery cohort repertoire had been produced on one sequencing platform. About five DR-DQ haplotypes were handled as single units for association and clustering, since linkage in the cohort was strong. The study aimed to test whether cataloging public T cell receptors could reveal signatures of past pathogen exposure. In addition to the first cohort of around 670 subjects, a separate validation cohort of over 90 different subjects was used. Among the roughly 430 genotyped donors, approximately 77% belonged to the genetic ancestry cluster associated with self-reported Caucasian donors. Summary of the overall study and its limitations: Because HLA typing was unavailable for some donors at each locus, only the typed subset was used in association tests. A later analysis found that most CMV-associated TCR beta chains appeared HLA-restricted, with HLA associations seemingly driven largely by CMV exposure. In a later analysis, several top co-occurrence clusters were reported to appear linked to parvovirus B19, influenza, CMV and Epstein-Barr virus. Broadly in line with IMGT annotations, most TCR beta V segments showed up in productive rearrangements about 87% or about 30% of the time in an earlier analysis of 587 of the donors. In a later analysis, HLA-associated TCR beta chains showed more clonal expansion and lower generation probabilities than non-associated chains that were equally common. Correlated functional status among segregating V segments might reflect linkage disequilibrium, but an unknown experimental factor could not be ruled out. A further reported finding was that TCR beta sequences accurately predicted the HLA-A and HLA-B alleles for most subjects in the first cohort. A later genetic analysis reported fewer N-insertions in productive TCRs among donors in an Asian-associated ancestry cluster than the roughly 690-donor mean. A later analysis found that TCR association rates varied across HLA loci, with DRB1 alleles showing the most associated TCRs and HLA-C alleles the fewest. Cytomegalovirus status was reported to be diagnosed by the classifier with high specificity and sensitivity in both the original and validation cohorts. A group of highly shared sequence variants was considered likely to be a technical artifact of the sequencing pipeline. In a later genetic analysis, a missense DCLRE1C variant was associated with V-gene and J-gene trimming of TCR beta chains, and the association was replicated in an independent cohort. The authors suggested that the approach could potentially be extended to other disease states and immunological phenotypes. For the cohort, immune exposure information was limited to CMV serostatus. Roughly uniform sequencing depth across donors was assumed in presence/absence analyses, although this assumption may not hold. Assigning TCR associations to individual alleles was difficult when HLA alleles, especially DR and DQ, strongly co-occurred. Three of the identified cytomegalovirus-associated TCR beta chains were confirmed in vitro to be specific for cytomegalovirus antigens. Some IMGT-functional V segments, including TRBV6-2 and TRBV6-3, could not be told apart with the 87-base-pair reads, so those segments were excluded. Fewer than 20 rarely observed V segments, including chromosome 9 orphons, were excluded from the earlier analysis of about 610 of the donors because counts were too low. In the study, 150 to 200 TCR beta chains were listed as associated with cytomegalovirus. Specific HLA alleles were associated with 15,000 to 20,000 TCR beta sequences at a false discovery rate of 0.05 in a later analysis. While some public TCRs were present in many individuals, most TCR sequences turned up only very rarely across donors. This cohort had only TCR beta chains sequenced, and the lack of alpha or paired-chain data limited which features could be detected.

To note about this clone: The target of this receptor is not known.

The library was prepared using the immunoSEQ multiplex PCR assay. For the multiplex PCR, a mixture combining 60 forward primers for TCR Vbeta segments and 13 reverse primers for TCR Jbeta segments was used. A multiplex PCR assay on genomic DNA amplified the CDR3 region of rearranged TCR beta genes. The Illumina HiSeq System was used to sequence the amplified TCR beta libraries as 87-base-pair reads. Under the source paper's analysis protocol: A later analysis tallied 80 million to 95 million unique TCR beta chains across the 660 or so repertoires, and approximately 11 million of those chains were shared by two or more donors. To remove PCR and sequencing errors, raw reads were error-corrected and collapsed into unique sequences using a nearest-neighbor algorithm that merged closely related sequences. CDR3 sequences were aligned to IMGT reference sequences to assign V, D and J gene segments. Each retained sequence needed at least a six-nucleotide match to both a V gene segment and a J gene segment. Rearrangements were classified as productive when the CDR3 lacked stop codons and remained in frame with V and J, and all other rearrangements were classified as non-productive. Following IMGT convention, CDR3 was defined as the stretch from the second conserved V-encoded cysteine up to the conserved J-encoded phenylalanine. In an earlier analysis of around 600 of the donors, sequences lacking an unambiguous match to a single V gene segment were excluded. In an earlier analysis of 450 to 700 of the donors, V segments were called functional above 56.7% productive rearrangements and were called segregating when the between-donor standard deviation exceeded 5%. A statistical classification framework was developed to diagnose cytomegalovirus status using the catalog of TCR beta chain sequences. In a later analysis, TCR nucleotide sequences were compared against IMGT/GENE-DB human TR gene sequences so that V and J genes could be assigned. A later analysis assigned CDR3 sequences and most-parsimonious VDJ recombination scenarios with the TCRdist pipeline. In a later analysis, every TCR beta chain was defined by the combination of its CDR3 amino acid sequence and its V-gene family, and reads without a unique V-gene family were dropped. A later analysis removed 500 to 650 highly shared, low-generation-probability nucleotide sequences to deal with suspected cross-contamination and a sequencing artifact. A later analysis calculated a clonal expansion index for each public chain from normalized within-repertoire ranks of inferred template counts. Generation probabilities in a later analysis came from a VDJ recombination model fitted to out-of-frame rearrangements, and those results were checked against IGoR. Hypergeometric tests were used in a later analysis to score TCR-TCR, TCR-HLA and TCR-CMV co-occurrence, with a repertoire-size bias correction applied to the TCR pairs. In a later analysis, false discovery rates were estimated by permuting HLA or CMV assignments 20 times. In a later analysis, co-occurring TCRs were grouped with DBSCAN, and TCRdist sequence similarity was added when clustering was performed within HLA-allele-positive subsets. Repertoires with fewer than 30,000 or more than 120,000 public chains were left out of co-occurrence clustering, as were five repertoires with anomalous nucleotide sharing. In TCRdb, the immuneACCESS table is reduced to in-frame sequences with V and J assigned. These tables do not hold every clone; where another copy was compared, an unresolved V gene accounts for under half, and the others remain unexplained. The V and J calls and clone size were taken over from that table, and D and trimming were inferred from the DNA. This specimen's table enumerates 45,000 to 60,000 clones. The top ten clones comprise around 6.5% of the sample.

The cohort was made up of roughly 670 healthy bone marrow donors. At the time of sampling, all cohort members were nominally healthy, though unrecorded immune exposures were likely present. The donor was CMV seronegative and belonged to the group of 352 seronegative cohort members. Each donor provided a peripheral blood sample, and peripheral blood mononuclear cells were used for TCR beta sequencing. Genomic DNA was extracted from the blood cell samples with the Qiagen DNeasy Blood Extraction Kit. Germline trimming: 1 base from V, 1 base from J; junction bases outside gene matches: 5. CDR1 and CDR2 (MGHRA, YSYEKL) derive from the germline V gene. The CDR3 contains 16 residues, cysteine and phenylalanine counted. This entry keeps only the CDR3 DNA: 48 bases, framed from base 1.

In this chain, TRBV4-1 is recombined with TRBJ2-7, with 9 central nucleotides matching TRBD1. The sample comprised PBMCs. This sequence was found in a woman aged 40 to 49 in good health and CMV-seronegative. The CDR3 protein: CASSQGLGQGSYEQYF. The nucleotide sequence reads TGCGCCAGCAGCCAAGGCTTGGGACAGGGTTCCTACGAGCAGTACTTC.